The text below deals with one T cell receptor (beta chain). The antigen is unknown. The sample belongs to a study of shared clonotypes between healthy human individuals. Study-wide points: The naive CD4 repertoires of a handful of donors were compared, and around 4.7% of clonotypes were shared.

Every subset's genomic DNA went evenly onto several immunoSEQ plates. Sequencing used immunoSEQ multiplex PCR; TCRdb keeps in-frame clones, though not all of them. The sample lists roughly 2 million clones; about 95% were seen once. Naive CD8 cells, CD45RO-negative and positively selected for CCR7, excluded terminally differentiated effector memory CD45RA+ cells. Every one of the donors was a Caucasian adult that lived in Nashville, Tennessee. The sequenced sample consisted of naive CD8+ T cells sorted from blood. This clonotype originated in a young man in good health.

DNA for the CDR3: TGTGCCTCTAAAGGATTGAATAATGAAAAACTGTTTTTT. Its protein is CASKGLNNEKLFF. The V and J genes are TRBV2 and TRBJ1-4; no firm D call. The V gene lost 11 bases and the J gene lost 4 bases, with 14 bases spanning the gap. The CDR3 totals 13 residues. Germline lookup yields CDR1 SNHLY and CDR2 FYNNEI.